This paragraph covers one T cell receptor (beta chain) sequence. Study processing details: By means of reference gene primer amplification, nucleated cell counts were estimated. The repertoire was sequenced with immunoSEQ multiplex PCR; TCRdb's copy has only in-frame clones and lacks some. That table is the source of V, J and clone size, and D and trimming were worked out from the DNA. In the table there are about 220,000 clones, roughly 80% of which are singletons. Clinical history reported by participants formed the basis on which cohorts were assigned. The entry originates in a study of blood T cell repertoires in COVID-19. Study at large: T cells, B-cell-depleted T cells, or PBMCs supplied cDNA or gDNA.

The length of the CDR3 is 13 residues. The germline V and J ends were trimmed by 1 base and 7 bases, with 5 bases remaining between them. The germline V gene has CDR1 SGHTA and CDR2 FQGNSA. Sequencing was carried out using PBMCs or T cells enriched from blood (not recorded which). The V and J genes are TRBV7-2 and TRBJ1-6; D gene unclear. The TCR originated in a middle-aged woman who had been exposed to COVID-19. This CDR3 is CASSLGVNSPLHF. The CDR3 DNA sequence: TGTGCCAGCAGCTTAGGCGTAAATTCACCCCTCCACTTT.